One sample yielded the 23 T cell receptor beta chains listed below, sequenced in a study of Graves' ophthalmopathy and Graves' hyperthyroidism. Using RNA transcripts, the TCR beta CDR3 regions were amplified. First-round RT-PCR used HTBI primers; second-round multiplex PCR followed. TCRdb reanalysed the multiplex PCR reads using MiXCR and keeps one entry per CDR3 protein. The sample carries hundreds of thousands of distinct CDR3 sequences, about 38% recorded once. Material for sequencing was peripheral blood. The receptors were gathered from an adult man with Graves' ophthalmopathy.

This clonotype was detected a few times. This chain links TRBV13 with TRBJ2-2, with 7 bases fitting TRBD2. Per the germline V gene, CDR1 is PRHDT and CDR2 is FYEKMQ (reference sequence). V shed 5 bases and J 5 bases; nucleotides not matched to a gene: 8. The CDR3 sequence is 15 residues long. The CDR3 is CASSPRTSLTGELFF. Here the CDR3 DNA reads TGTGCCAGCAGCCCGCGGACTAGTTTGACCGGGGAGCTGTTTTTT.

V and J are TRBV11-1 and TRBJ2-7; D is tentatively TRBD1 or TRBD2 (5 bases each). The CDR3 runs 14 residues. Per germline, CDR1 SGHAT and CDR2 FQDESV (reference sequence). V was clipped by 5 bases and J by 3 bases, with 14 bases between them. CDR3 sequence (DNA): TGTGCCAGCAGCCCTCTGCGAGGGGTCTACGAGCAGTACTTC. Residues: CASSPLRGVYEQYF.

The J gene is TRBJ2-7, the V gene TRBV29-1, with 7 nucleotides matching TRBD1. This CDR3 spans 13 amino acids. In germline, CDR1 is SQVTM, CDR2 ANQGSEA. Trimming cost V 5 bases and J 3 bases; bases outside gene matches: 7. The CDR3 spells CSVTETGYYEQYF. The CDR3 DNA is TGCAGCGTTACTGAGACAGGGTACTACGAGCAGTACTTC.

V gene TRBV19 combines with J gene TRBJ2-7; possible D gene TRBD1, 5 bases. V was pared by 9 bases and J by 5 bases, with 14 bases between. CDR1 is LNHDA and CDR2 is SQIVND in the germline V gene (reference sequence). The CDR3 totals 12 residues. The DNA of the CDR3 is TGTGCCAGCAGCCACTACAGGAACGAGCAGTACTTC. Protein: CASSHYRNEQYF.

Regarding this clonotype: The junction and the germline gene differ at one end; a read error may be behind it. V gene TRBV10-3 combines with J gene TRBJ2-5; 8 bases are a match to TRBD1. CDR3 length: 16 residues. The germline gives CDR1 ENHRY, CDR2 SYGVKD. The CDR3 sequence: CASSYDGQGLQETQYF. The CDR3 coding sequence is TGTGCCAGCAGTTACGACGGACAGGGCCTTCAAGAGACCCAGTACTTC.

This clonotype appeared once. The chain links TRBV12-5 to TRBJ1-2; possibly TRBD1 for D (6 bases). CDR3 length equals 16 residues. The V end lost 0 bases, the J end lost 3 bases, and 14 bases lay between the germline ends. Germline V gives CDR1 LGHNT, CDR2 FRNRAP. In nucleotides, the CDR3 is TGTGCTAGTGGTTTGGTACGAGCAGGGGAGGACTATGGCTACACCTTC. As protein: CASGLVRAGEDYGYTF.

The CDR3 here is CASTGSNGEPAVQETQYF. As DNA, the CDR3 is TGTGCCAGCACCGGGAGCAACGGGGAGCCGGCCGTTCAAGAGACCCAGTACTTC. J is TRBJ2-5 and V is TRBV9; perhaps TRBD2 as D (6 bases). The CDR3 contains 18 residues. Germline CDR1 and CDR2: SGDLS and YYNGEE. V was clipped by 6 bases and J by 2 bases, with 26 bases between them.

At least ten counts were recorded for this clonotype. The gene calls are TRBV9 and TRBJ2-5, with 9 bases lining up with TRBD2. CDR1 is SGDLS, CDR2 YYNGEE, per germline. J was trimmed by 8 bases and V by 4 bases; bases with no gene match: 12. This CDR3 has 15 residues. This CDR3 reads CASSRDSGGTRTQYF. DNA of the CDR3: TGTGCCAGCAGCAGAGACAGCGGGGGGACACGAACCCAGTACTTC. Complete variable domain (other parts from reference TRBV9 and TRBJ2-5): DSGVTQTPKHLITATGQRVTLRCSPRSGDLSVYWYQQSLDQGLQFLIQYYNGEERAKGNILERFSAQQFPDLHSELNLSSLELGDSALYFCASSRDSGGTRTQYFGPGTRLLVL.

For this clonotype: A read error may be the cause here, since a much bigger clone is one base away. V and J are TRBV7-9 and TRBJ1-2; D call uncertain. The germline V gene encodes CDR1 SEHNR and CDR2 FQNEAQ (reference sequence). CDR3 length equals 14 residues. The V end lost 4 bases, the J end lost 4 bases, and 13 bases lay between the germline ends. The CDR3 sequence is CASSSEDGTYGYTF. The CDR3 nucleotides are TGTGCCAGCAGCTCCGAGGACGGTACCTATGGCTACACCTTC.

Of note for this clonotype: It is unclear where the CDR3 begins or ends on the DNA, so no DNA is shown, and the CDR3 is as TCRdb lists it. The chain joins TRBV7-2 to TRBJ2-7; the table assigns TRBD2, which was not confirmed against the DNA. Germline CDR1 SGHTA, CDR2 FQGNSA. A total of 16 residues make up the CDR3, ends included. CDR3 residues: CASSLMGLGYTFGQYF.

In this sample, this clonotype turned up a few times. V gene TRBV12-3 or TRBV12-4 combines with J gene TRBJ2-7; TRBD1 is a possible D gene (6 bases). This CDR3 comprises 15 residues. With 4 bases removed from V and 0 bases from J, the gap between germline ends came to 13 bases. In DNA form, the CDR3 reads TGTGCCAGCAGTTATGCTTCGGACAGCTCCTACGAGCAGTACTTC. Residues: CASSYASDSSYEQYF.

This clonotype showed up many times. The CDR3 region is CSASLPGGYTF. The CDR3 bases are TGCAGTGCTAGTCTCCCAGGGGGCTACACCTTC. The gene calls are TRBV20-1 and TRBJ1-2; a possible D gene is TRBD1 (5 bases). V was pared by 3 bases and J by 8 bases, with 10 bases between. From germline, CDR1 is DFQATT and CDR2 SNEGSKA (reference sequence). This CDR3 is built from 11 residues.

CDR3 residues: CSARGTSGTYNEQFF. Here the CDR3 DNA reads TGCAGTGCTAGAGGGACTAGCGGGACCTACAATGAGCAGTTCTTC. J is TRBJ2-1 and V is TRBV20-1; 12 bases agree with TRBD2. V gave up 1 base and J gave up 2 bases; unmatched junction bases: 0. The CDR3 loop spans 15 amino acids. The germline V gene encodes CDR1 DFQATT and CDR2 SNEGSKA (reference sequence).

This clonotype was counted ten times or more. This chain connects TRBV11-2 to TRBJ1-1; maybe TRBD1 (6 bases). Germline values: CDR1 SGHAT, CDR2 FQNNGV. This CDR3 comprises 14 residues. V lost 0 bases and J 4 bases, leaving 9 bases between the germline ends. CDR3 DNA sequence: TGTGCCAGCAGCTTAGACAGGGGAAGCACTGAAGCTTTCTTT. Protein: CASSLDRGSTEAFF.

V and J are TRBV19 and TRBJ2-7, with D unresolved. This CDR3 is 13 amino acids long. Trimming shortened V by 5 bases and J by 6 bases, and 14 bases separated the two germline ends. Germline CDR1 LNHDA, CDR2 SQIVND (reference sequence). CDR3 DNA sequence: TGTGCCAGTAGTTCATTGGACGGAACCGAGCAGTACTTC. Its translation: CASSSLDGTEQYF.

The chain is built from TRBV19 and TRBJ2-5; TRBD1 is a possible D gene (5 bases). V lost 3 bases and J 1 base, leaving 9 bases between the germline ends. The CDR3 length is 14 residues. The germline gives CDR1 LNHDA, CDR2 SQIVND (reference sequence). CDR3 in DNA: TGTGCCAGTAGTATCACAGGAAGCCAAGAGACCCAGTACTTC. Its protein product is CASSITGSQETQYF.

This clonotype has at least ten counts. J is TRBJ2-7 and V is TRBV9; TRBD2 matches 16 bases. Trimming removed 8 bases from V and 4 bases from J; junction bases left unmatched: 6. CDR1 and CDR2 from the germline V gene are SGDLS and YYNGEE. CDR3 size: 15 residues. Here the CDR3 reads CASSPGLAGGYEQYF. Here the CDR3 DNA reads TGTGCCAGTAGTCCGGGACTAGCGGGAGGGTACGAGCAGTACTTC.

This clonotype was seen just once. CDR3 sequence reads: CASSDDGAGGTDTQYF. The CDR3 region has the DNA TGTGCCAGCAGTGACGACGGAGCGGGGGGCACAGATACGCAGTATTTT. The chain recombines TRBV7-3 with TRBJ2-3, with 8 positions matching TRBD2. Germline trimming cut 6 bases from V and 1 base from J; bases unmatched to any gene: 9. Germline lookup yields CDR1 SGHTA and CDR2 FQGTGA. The CDR3 loop spans 16 amino acids.

On this clonotype itself: The CDR3 end shows no conserved phenylalanine or tryptophan, and so a read error is likely. The rearrangement links TRBV29-1 to TRBJ1-1, with D unclear. Trimming removed 3 bases at V and 1 base at J, with 12 bases between. The CDR3 covers 14 residues. CDR1 SQVTM and CDR2 ANQGSEA come from the germline V gene. The CDR3 nucleotides are TGCAGCGTTGATCCCCGTGGGGAGAACACTGAAGCTTTCATT. Translated, it gives CSVDPRGENTEAFI.

The chain carries TRBV2 and TRBJ1-6, with 7 bases that match TRBD1. V dropped 11 bases and J dropped 7; count of bases not matched to a gene: 8. Germline V lookup: CDR1 SNHLY, CDR2 FYNNEI. The CDR3 length is 13 residues. CDR3 loop: CADTQGGNSPLHF. CDR3 sequence (DNA): TGTGCCGACACCCAGGGGGGAAATTCACCCCTCCACTTT.

This clonotype came up once. An end of the junction does not agree with germline; a read error may underlie this. CDR3 coding DNA: TGTGCTAGCAGCTTACTGCTAGGGAATCAGCCCCAGCATTTT. It codes for CASSLLLGNQPQHF. The genes are TRBV7-7 and TRBJ1-5; D call uncertain. Germline loops: CDR1 SSHAT, CDR2 FNYEAQ (reference sequence). CDR3 size: 14 residues.

This clonotype was observed a few times. The germline gene is not matched at one end of the junction; a read error may be the cause. This chain links TRBV7-7 with TRBJ2-1; a possible D gene is TRBD1 (6 bases). The germline V gene has CDR1 SSHAT and CDR2 FNYEAQ (reference sequence). This CDR3 is built from 15 residues. In DNA form, the CDR3 reads TGTGCTAGCAGCTTAACAGGGAGCTCCTACAATGAGCAGTTCTTC. The encoded protein is CASSLTGSSYNEQFF.

The chain recombines TRBV7-2 with TRBJ2-2; 7 bases line up with TRBD2. Losses at the gene ends were 6 bases for V and 2 bases for J; bases not matched to a gene: 6. The CDR3 runs to 15 residues. Germline values: CDR1 SGHTA, CDR2 FQGNSA. Written as DNA, the CDR3 is TGTGCCAGCAGATCAGCGGGATTAAACACCGGGGAGCTGTTTTTT. This sequence encodes CASRSAGLNTGELFF.